The entry that follows covers one T cell receptor (beta chain) sequence. Its antigen remains unknown. This sample stems from a study of CD8+ T cells in alopecia areata. About the study: For 6 to 18 months, tofacitinib was taken, and 6 months off drug followed. General study results and limits: Higher clonality was seen in lesional scalp than in normal scalp, especially in alopecia totalis/universalis. Scalp sample sequencing also detects resident alphabeta T cells of normal skin.

Lesional scalp tissue (obtained by punch biopsy) and peripheral blood were collected from alopecia areata patients. RNA extraction was followed by reverse transcription into cDNA, which acted as the sequencing template. This table comes from immunoSEQ multiplex PCR, and its TCRdb copy is limited to in-frame clones, with some not included. The sample records hundreds of thousands of clones, around two thirds being singletons. The germline CDR1 and CDR2 sequences are SGHNT and YYREEE (reference sequence). The CDR3 has 16 residues. The junction had 12 bases not matched to a gene; V was cut back by 5 bases and J by 3 bases.

The chain uses TRBV5-4 and TRBJ2-3, with 7 bases lining up with TRBD2. This clonotype was obtained from a human donor with alopecia areata. Sample: CD4+ T cells sorted from blood, taken at week 0. This chain's CDR3 is CASSSLAGATTDTQYF. CDR3 DNA sequence: TGTGCCAGCAGTTCCTTGGCGGGAGCAACAACAGATACGCAGTATTTT.